A single sample gave rise to the 18 T cell receptor beta chains below, sequenced in a study of identical twins. TCRdb re-called the 5' RACE reads through MiXCR, storing one row per CDR3 protein. In the table there are more than 1.5 million distinct CDR3 sequences, about 32% of which are singletons. The sequencing sample was made of cord blood. These receptors were obtained from a newborn girl in good health.

This clonotype was detected a few times. This may come from a read error, since a much larger clone is one base off. The chain carries TRBV12-3 or TRBV12-4 and TRBJ2-3; 13 positions agree with TRBD2. The CDR3 has 15 residues. In DNA, the CDR3 is TGTGCCAGCAGTTTGGGACTAGCGGGATCAGATGCGCAGTATTTT. Residues: CASSLGLAGSDAQYF.

This clonotype has just a few counts. The rearrangement links TRBV3-1 to TRBJ2-1; 9 nucleotides match TRBD2. The germline CDR1 and CDR2 sequences are LGHDT and YNNKEL (reference sequence). The CDR3 runs to 16 residues. The V gene end was trimmed by 2 bases and the J gene end by 7 bases; junction bases not matched to a gene: 9. CDR3 sequence (DNA): TGTGCCAGCAGCCAAATAGCGGGAGAAACATTGAATGAGCAGTTCTTC. Amino acids: CASSQIAGETLNEQFF.

This chain uses TRBV21-1 with TRBJ1-5; the DNA was not compared with TRBD1, the D call given in the table. TRBV21-1 is designated a pseudogene. The CDR3 covers 15 residues. The chain's CDR3 is CASSKLGTSCQPQHF. DNA for the CDR3: TGTGCCAGCAGCAAATTGGGGACATCATGTCAGCCCCAGCATTTT.

For the CDR3, the DNA is TGTGCCAGCAGTTCAAGCGGCAGGGACGAAAAACTGTTTTTT. It is translated as CASSSSGRDEKLFF. The chain links TRBV12-3 or TRBV12-4 to TRBJ1-4, with D perhaps matching TRBD1 (5 bases). CDR3 length equals 14 residues. The V end was cut by 4 bases, the J end by 8 bases, with 14 bases between.

This clonotype was seen a handful of times. The V call is TRBV2, the J call TRBJ2-4; no clear D. Per germline, CDR1 SNHLY and CDR2 FYNNEI. Deletions cut 8 bases from V and 0 bases from J, with 8 bases between. The CDR3 runs 13 residues. This CDR3 reads CASLEEAKNIQYF. DNA for the CDR3: TGTGCCAGCCTAGAAGAAGCCAAAAACATTCAGTACTTC.

V and J are TRBV3-1 and TRBJ2-1, with 9 bases fitting TRBD2. The CDR3 spans 15 residues. The germline V gene encodes CDR1 LGHDT and CDR2 YNNKEL (reference sequence). Trimming took 0 bases from V and 7 from J; bases not matched to a gene: 4. Here the CDR3 DNA reads TGTGCCAGCAGCCAAGATCTAGCGGGAAGGAATGAGCAGTTCTTC. Translating it yields CASSQDLAGRNEQFF.

This clonotype was counted only a few times. The chain links TRBV7-9 to TRBJ1-4, with D uncertain. This CDR3 is built from 14 residues. CDR1 is SEHNR and CDR2 is FQNEAQ in the germline V gene (reference sequence). Trimming left V 0 bases short and J 5 bases short, with 7 bases between. The CDR3 sequence is CASSLADGNEKLFF. The CDR3 coding sequence is TGTGCCAGCAGCTTAGCGGACGGAAATGAAAAACTGTTTTTT. The full variable domain, in which reference TRBV7-9 and TRBJ1-4 provide the parts outside the CDR3, is DTGVSQNPRHKITKRGQNVTFRCDPISEHNRLYWYRQTLGQGPEFLTYFQNEAQLEKSRLLSDRFSAERPKGSFSTLEIQRTEQGDSAMYLCASSLADGNEKLFFGSGTQLSVL.

This clonotype turned up a few times. The rearrangement uses TRBV12-3 or TRBV12-4 and TRBJ2-1, with D possibly being TRBD1 (6 bases). CDR3 length: 15 amino acids. V was shortened by 3 bases and J by 3 bases, with 12 bases between the two germline ends. CDR3 sequence: CASSFRQAYYNEQFF. The CDR3, as DNA: TGTGCCAGCAGTTTCCGACAGGCCTACTACAATGAGCAGTTCTTC.

In this sample, this clonotype turned up a few times. J is TRBJ2-3 and V is TRBV9; no firm D call. With 0 bases removed from V and 0 bases from J, the gap between germline ends came to 14 bases. From germline, CDR1 is SGDLS and CDR2 YYNGEE. CDR3 length equals 17 residues. CDR3 loop: CASSVARPAASTDTQYF. As DNA, the CDR3 is TGTGCCAGCAGCGTAGCTCGCCCCGCGGCTAGCACAGATACGCAGTATTTT.

V is TRBV7-2 and J is TRBJ2-2; D ambiguous. V lost 4 bases to trimming and J lost 0 bases, with 9 bases between them. Germline assignment: CDR1 SGHTA and CDR2 FQGNSA. The CDR3 is 15 residues long. The CDR3 nucleotides read TGTGCCAGCAGCTCGCGGAGAGCGAACACCGGGGAGCTGTTTTTT. It specifies CASSSRRANTGELFF.

The V and J genes are TRBV12-5 and TRBJ1-2; no definite D call. CDR3 size: 11 residues. Per germline, CDR1 LGHNT and CDR2 FRNRAP. V gave up 1 base and J gave up 3 bases, with 0 bases separating them. CDR3 in DNA: TGTGCTAGTGGTTTGGACTATGGCTACACCTTC. Its translation is CASGLDYGYTF.

The chain is built from TRBV27 and TRBJ1-4; no clear D gene. With 0 bases removed from V and 5 bases from J, the gap between germline ends came to 13 bases. The germline CDR1 and CDR2 sequences are MNHEY and SMNVEV (reference sequence). This CDR3 region has 16 residues. The CDR3: CASSLSARVSNEKLFF. As DNA, the CDR3 is TGTGCCAGCAGTTTATCGGCAAGGGTATCCAATGAAAAACTGTTTTTT. The full variable domain, rest sourced from reference TRBV27 and TRBJ1-4, is EAQVTQNPRYLITVTGKKLTVTCSQNMNHEYMSWYRQDPGLGLRQIYYSMNVEVTDKGDVPEGYKVSRKEKRNFPLILESPSPNQTSLYFCASSLSARVSNEKLFFGSGTQLSVL.

Ten or more counts support this clonotype. The chain combines TRBV5-6 with TRBJ1-2; 7 nucleotides match TRBD1. The CDR3 loop spans 14 amino acids. Trimming took 1 base from V and 2 from J; bases not matched to a gene: 2. Germline values: CDR1 SGHDT, CDR2 YYEEEE. CDR3 coding DNA: TGTGCCAGCAGCTTGCAGGGGGTAAACTATGGCTACACCTTC. It codes for CASSLQGVNYGYTF.

V gene TRBV27 combines with J gene TRBJ1-5, with 7 positions matching TRBD1. Per germline, CDR1 MNHEY and CDR2 SMNVEV (reference sequence). This CDR3 is 16 amino acids long. V trimming: 0 bases; J trimming: 9 bases; junction bases outside the gene matches: 11. For the CDR3, the DNA is TGTGCCAGCAGTTTATCGTTGTTGGGACAGAATACGCCCCAGCATTTT. It specifies CASSLSLLGQNTPQHF.

This clonotype was recorded a few times. The chain is built from TRBV5-6 and TRBJ1-2, with D possibly TRBD1 on 6 matching bases. The CDR3 is made up of 17 amino acids. V was clipped by 5 bases and J by 3 bases, with 23 bases between them. Per germline, CDR1 SGHDT and CDR2 YYEEEE. The CDR3 spells CASRGGKQGKLDYGYTF. The CDR3 nucleotides are TGTGCCAGCAGGGGGGGAAAACAGGGAAAGCTTGACTATGGCTACACCTTC. The full variable domain, in which reference TRBV5-6 and TRBJ1-2 provide the parts outside the CDR3, is DAGVTQSPTHLIKTRGQQVTLRCSPKSGHDTVSWYQQALGQGPQFIFQYYEEEERQRGNFPDRFSGHQFPNYSSELNVNALLLGDSALYLCASRGGKQGKLDYGYTFGSGTRLTVV.

This clonotype was seen a few times. This chain connects TRBV5-1 to TRBJ2-7; D ambiguous. V lost 1 base and J lost 4, with 9 bases in between. There are 13 residues in the CDR3. Germline V CDR1 and CDR2: SGHRS, YFSETQ. Here the CDR3 reads CASSLLKGYEQYF. In DNA, the CDR3 is TGCGCCAGCAGCTTGTTAAAGGGATACGAGCAGTACTTC.

This clonotype came up many times. The rearrangement links TRBV4-1 to TRBJ2-3; TRBD2 is a possible D gene (5 bases). V lost 1 base to trimming and J lost 2 bases, with 22 bases between them. CDR1 and CDR2 (germline): MGHRA, YSYEKL. There are 19 residues in the CDR3. Here the CDR3 DNA reads TGCGCCAGCAGCCAAGCGAAAGGAGGCATCGTACTACACACAGATACGCAGTATTTT. The encoded protein is CASSQAKGGIVLHTDTQYF.

The chain uses TRBV20-1 and TRBJ2-7; 11 bases match TRBD1. The CDR3 length is 16 residues. V shed 1 base and J 2 bases; nucleotides not matched to a gene: 7. The germline CDR1 and CDR2 sequences are DFQATT and SNEGSKA (reference sequence). The CDR3 coding sequence is TGCAGTGCTAGAGCCCGACGGGGACAGGGGGCCTACGAGCAGTACTTC. This codes for CSARARRGQGAYEQYF.